This TCR beta chain was profiled in a study of graft-versus-host responses after intestinal transplantation. Across the study: Each recipient received a multivisceral, liver-intestinal, or isolated intestinal graft.

This clone was seen once. Its specificity is unknown. One base away lies a much larger clone, so this may be a sequencing read error. Notes on the study in general: Early declines in HvG clones that occurred post-transplant were associated with peak circulating GvH clone levels. Graft-donor T cell macrochimerism in patients accompanied high graft-versus-host to host-versus-graft clonal ratios in allografts. Recipient-marrow GvH clones were detected, some having first appeared in ileum or blood.

Method: immunoSEQ multiplex PCR; TCRdb's copy keeps in-frame clones and lacks some. This sample has 90,000 to 95,000 clones, with 85% to 95% found just once. This TCR came from a human donor who received an intestinal transplant. Sequencing used unstimulated CD8+ T cells sorted from spleen or lymph node cells, obtained before intestinal transplant.

The CDR3 here is CASSELAGGQETQYF. The CDR3 DNA is TGTGCCAGCAGTGAACTAGCGGGGGGGCAAGAGACCCAGTACTTC. J is TRBJ2-5 and V is TRBV6-4, with TRBD2 matching over 13 bases. The CDR3 is made up of 15 amino acids. CDR1 MRHNA and CDR2 SNTAGT come from the germline V gene. The junction had 0 bases not matched to a gene; V was cut back by 3 bases and J by 2 bases.